The following is a T cell receptor beta chain sequence with its context. What it binds is not known. The germline gives CDR1 MGHRA, CDR2 YSYEKL. There are 15 residues in the CDR3. V was clipped by 2 bases and J by 1 base, with 9 bases between them. Unique molecular identifiers featured in each of the TCR beta cDNA libraries. Yield was roughly 500,000 cDNA molecules from approximately 0.91 to 9.4 million T cells. TCRdb re-called the PCR reads with MiXCR, one entry per CDR3 protein. The table has 750,000 to 950,000 distinct CDR3 sequences, 53% seen once. The sample belongs to a study of post-analysis software for immune sequencing data. Background on the study: The courses of disease that were included comprised relapsing-remitting, secondary progressive and progressive-relapsing multiple sclerosis.

Study-wide results and caveats: Strong co-clustering by F measure was evident for samples that had been prepared in the same batch. Several TRBV segments occurring more often in patients than controls included TRBV5-6, TRBV5-1 and TRBV20-1. Diversity measured as normalized Chao1 was significantly lower in multiple sclerosis patients than in controls.

Material for sequencing was blood. This clonotype was sampled from a girl aged 10-17 years with multiple sclerosis. The V and J genes are TRBV4-1 and TRBJ1-5; weak D call: TRBD1 (5 bases). Here the CDR3 reads CASSQPDISNQPQHF. In DNA form, the CDR3 reads TGCGCCAGCAGCCAACCGGACATCAGCAATCAGCCCCAGCATTTT.